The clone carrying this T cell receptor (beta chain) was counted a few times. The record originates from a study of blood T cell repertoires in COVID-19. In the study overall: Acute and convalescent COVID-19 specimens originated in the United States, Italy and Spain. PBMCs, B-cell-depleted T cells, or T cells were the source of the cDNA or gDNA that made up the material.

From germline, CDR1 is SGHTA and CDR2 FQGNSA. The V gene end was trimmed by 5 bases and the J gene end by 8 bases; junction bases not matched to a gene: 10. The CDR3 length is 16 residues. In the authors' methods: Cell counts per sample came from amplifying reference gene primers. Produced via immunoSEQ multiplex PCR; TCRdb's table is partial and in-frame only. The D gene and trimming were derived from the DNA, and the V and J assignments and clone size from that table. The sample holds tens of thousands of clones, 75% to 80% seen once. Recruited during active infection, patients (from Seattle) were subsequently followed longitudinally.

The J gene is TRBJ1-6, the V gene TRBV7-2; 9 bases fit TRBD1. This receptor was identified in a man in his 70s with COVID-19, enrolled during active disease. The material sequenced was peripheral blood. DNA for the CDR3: TGTGCCAGCAGCCCTCTAACCGGGACAGGGTATTCACCCCTCCACTTT. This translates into CASSPLTGTGYSPLHF.